This is a list of T cell receptor beta chains from one sample in a study of blood T cell repertoires in COVID-19. TCRdb's table, derived via immunoSEQ multiplex PCR, lists solely in-frame clones and lacks some. The profile shows tens of thousands of clones, about 86% of them singletons. Sequencing was done on a sample of peripheral blood. The receptor set was obtained from a man aged 45-60 years with acute or convalescent COVID-19. CDR3s include the opening cysteine and the closing phenylalanine or tryptophan.

v_gene: TRBV2
j_gene: TRBJ1-2
CDR3aa: CASRQGRYGYTF

v_gene: TRBV6-1
j_gene: TRBJ2-7
CDR3aa: CASSGFGTDKPYEQYF

v_gene: TRBV3-1/TRBV3-2
j_gene: TRBJ2-1
CDR3aa: CASSLSTSALYNEQFF

v_gene: TRBV28
j_gene: TRBJ1-5
CDR3aa: CASSRDRGGNQPQHF

v_gene: TRBV14
j_gene: TRBJ1-1
CDR3aa: CASSQGISLEAFF

v_gene: TRBV4-2
j_gene: TRBJ2-7
CDR3aa: CASSQDPAGFSYEQYF

v_gene: TRBV13
j_gene: TRBJ1-2
CDR3aa: CASSLSEENFNYGYTF

v_gene: TRBV6-1
j_gene: TRBJ2-7
CDR3aa: CASSRDRSSYEQYF

v_gene: TRBV19
j_gene: TRBJ1-2
CDR3aa: CASSIEPGGYTF

v_gene: TRBV11-3
j_gene: TRBJ2-2
CDR3aa: CASSTLAGEVLTGELFF

v_gene: TRBV19
j_gene: TRBJ2-2
CDR3aa: CASSIATITGELFF

v_gene: TRBV6-1
j_gene: TRBJ1-1
CDR3aa: CASSEALSRLEAFF

v_gene: TRBV7-8
j_gene: TRBJ1-6
CDR3aa: CASSTYRENSPLHF

v_gene: TRBV4-1
j_gene: TRBJ2-1
CDR3aa: CASSQDLQTGRYNEQFF

v_gene: TRBV7-2
j_gene: TRBJ2-1
CDR3aa: CASSSPRGAGGPRNEQFF

v_gene: TRBV27
j_gene: TRBJ2-7
CDR3aa: CASSLGAFYEQYF

v_gene: TRBV5-3
j_gene: TRBJ2-7
CDR3aa: CARSLTPPPYEQYF

v_gene: TRBV12-3/TRBV12-4
j_gene: TRBJ1-2
CDR3aa: CASSFRDRGGYTF

v_gene: TRBV6-1
j_gene: TRBJ1-5
CDR3aa: CASSETRNSNQPQHF